This TCR beta chain was profiled in a study of OX40 agonist ivuxolimab in advanced cancers. V shed 4 bases, J shed 5 bases, and the junction held 5 bases outside the gene matches. The CDR3 length is 16 residues. CDR1 is SEHNR, CDR2 FQNEAQ, per germline (reference sequence). The count of this clone is one. Using immunoSEQ multiplex PCR, the repertoire was profiled, and TCRdb retains in-frame clones only, with some absent. Counted here are some 76,000 clones, 93% occurring once; the ten biggest clones make up roughly 6.4%. Source: CD4+ or CD8+ T cells sorted from blood, taken in a trial of the OX40 agonist ivuxolimab. The sequence came from an adult with an advanced solid tumor such as melanoma, head and neck, liver or kidney cancer. The chain uses TRBV7-9 and TRBJ2-3; 14 bases match TRBD2. The CDR3 DNA is TGTGCCAGCAGCTGGACTAGCGGGAGGAGTATAGATACGCAGTATTTT. Protein sequence: CASSWTSGRSIDTQYF.